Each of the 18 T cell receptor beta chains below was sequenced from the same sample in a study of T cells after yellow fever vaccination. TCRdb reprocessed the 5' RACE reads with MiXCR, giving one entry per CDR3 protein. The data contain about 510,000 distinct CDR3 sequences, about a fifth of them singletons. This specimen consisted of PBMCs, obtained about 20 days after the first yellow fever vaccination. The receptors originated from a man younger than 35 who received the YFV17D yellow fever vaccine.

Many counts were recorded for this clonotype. The CDR3 DNA sequence: TGTGCCAGCAGCCAAGAGGCGGGGGGGCCTCGAGATACGCAGTATTTT. Translation gives CASSQEAGGPRDTQYF. The chain links TRBV4-2 to TRBJ2-3; 9 nucleotides align to TRBD2. The CDR3 has 16 amino acids. V was pared by 0 bases and J by 5 bases, with 6 bases of the junction left unmatched. CDR1 LGHNA and CDR2 YNFKEQ come from the germline V gene.

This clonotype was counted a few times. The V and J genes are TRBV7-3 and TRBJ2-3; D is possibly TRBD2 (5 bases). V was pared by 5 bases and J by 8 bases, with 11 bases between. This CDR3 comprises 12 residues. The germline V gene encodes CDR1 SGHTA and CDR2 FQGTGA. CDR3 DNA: TGTGCCAGCAGCCTGGAGGCGGGTACGCAGTATTTT. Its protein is CASSLEAGTQYF.

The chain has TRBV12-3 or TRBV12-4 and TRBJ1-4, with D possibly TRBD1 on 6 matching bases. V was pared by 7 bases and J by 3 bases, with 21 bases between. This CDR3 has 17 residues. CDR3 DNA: TGTGCCAGCACCTCTAGCGGGGGGCGCAAGGCTAATGAAAAACTGTTTTTT. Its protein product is CASTSSGGRKANEKLFF.

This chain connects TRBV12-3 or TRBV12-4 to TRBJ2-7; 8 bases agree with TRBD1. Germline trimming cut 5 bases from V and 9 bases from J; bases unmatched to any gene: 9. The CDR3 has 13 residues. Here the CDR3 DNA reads TGTGCCAGCAGTGCTGGACAGGGCGGCGGGCAGTACGTC. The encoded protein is CASSAGQGGGQYV.

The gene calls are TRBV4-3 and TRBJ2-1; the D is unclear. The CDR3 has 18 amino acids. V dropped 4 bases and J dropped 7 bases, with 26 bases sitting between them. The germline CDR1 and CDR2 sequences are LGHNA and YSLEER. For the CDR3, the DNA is TGCGCCAGCAGCCCTCTCCCCTCGACCCAGGTGATCTGGAATGAGCAGTTCTTC. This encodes CASSPLPSTQVIWNEQFF.

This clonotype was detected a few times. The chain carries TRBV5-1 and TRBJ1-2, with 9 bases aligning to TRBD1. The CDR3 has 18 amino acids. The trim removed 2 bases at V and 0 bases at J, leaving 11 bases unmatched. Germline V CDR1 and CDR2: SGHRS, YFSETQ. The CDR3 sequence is CASSLRSTGTGSNYGYTF. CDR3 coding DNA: TGCGCCAGCAGCTTACGGTCGACCGGGACAGGGTCTAACTATGGCTACACCTTC.

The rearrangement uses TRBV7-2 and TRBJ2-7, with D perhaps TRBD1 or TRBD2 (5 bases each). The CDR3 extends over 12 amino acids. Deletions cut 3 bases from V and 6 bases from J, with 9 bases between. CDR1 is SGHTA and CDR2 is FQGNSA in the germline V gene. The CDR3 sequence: CASSFNGAEQYF. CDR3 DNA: TGTGCCAGCAGCTTCAACGGGGCCGAGCAGTACTTC. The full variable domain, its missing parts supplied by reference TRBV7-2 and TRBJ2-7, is GAGVSQSPSNKVTEKGKDVELRCDPISGHTALYWYRQSLGQGLEFLIYFQGNSAPDKSGLPSDRFSAERTGGSVSTLTIQRTQQEDSAVYLCASSFNGAEQYFGPGTRLTVT.

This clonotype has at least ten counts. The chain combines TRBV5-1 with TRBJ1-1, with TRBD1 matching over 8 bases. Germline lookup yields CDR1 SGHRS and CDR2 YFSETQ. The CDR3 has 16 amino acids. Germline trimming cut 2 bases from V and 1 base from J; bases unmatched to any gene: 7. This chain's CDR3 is CASSLKRDRTNTEAFF. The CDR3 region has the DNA TGCGCCAGCAGCTTAAAGCGGGACAGGACGAACACTGAAGCTTTCTTT.

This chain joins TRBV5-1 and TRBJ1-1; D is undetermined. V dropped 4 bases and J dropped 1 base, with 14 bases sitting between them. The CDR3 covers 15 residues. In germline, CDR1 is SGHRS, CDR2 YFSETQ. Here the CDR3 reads CASSPGYRTNTEAFF. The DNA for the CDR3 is TGCGCCAGCAGCCCCGGTTACAGAACGAACACTGAAGCTTTCTTT.

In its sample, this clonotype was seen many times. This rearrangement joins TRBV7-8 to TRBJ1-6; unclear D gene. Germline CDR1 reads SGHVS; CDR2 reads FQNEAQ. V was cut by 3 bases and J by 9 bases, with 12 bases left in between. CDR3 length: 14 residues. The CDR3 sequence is CASSLQDYGSPLHF. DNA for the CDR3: TGTGCCAGCAGCTTGCAGGACTATGGTTCACCCCTCCACTTT.

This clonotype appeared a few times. CDR3 in amino acids: CASSWDPQGDGYTF. The CDR3 DNA reads as TGTGCCAGCAGCTGGGATCCACAGGGGGATGGCTACACCTTC. V gene TRBV7-2 combines with J gene TRBJ1-2; 8 bases line up with TRBD1. This CDR3 spans 14 amino acids. Germline V lookup: CDR1 SGHTA, CDR2 FQGNSA. Unmatched junction bases numbered 7, after V lost 4 bases and J lost 6 bases.

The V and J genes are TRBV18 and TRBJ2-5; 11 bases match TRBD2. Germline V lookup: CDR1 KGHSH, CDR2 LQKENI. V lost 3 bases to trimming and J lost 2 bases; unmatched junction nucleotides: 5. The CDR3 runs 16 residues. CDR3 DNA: TGTGCCAGCTCACCGACTAGCGGGGTTCGACAAGAGACCCAGTACTTC. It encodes CASSPTSGVRQETQYF.

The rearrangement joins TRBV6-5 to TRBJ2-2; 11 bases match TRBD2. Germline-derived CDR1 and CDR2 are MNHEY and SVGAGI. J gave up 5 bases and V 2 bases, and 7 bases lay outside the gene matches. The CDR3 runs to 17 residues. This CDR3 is CASSYSSGGAGTGELFF. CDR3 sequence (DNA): TGTGCCAGCAGTTACAGTAGCGGGGGGGCCGGGACCGGGGAGCTGTTTTTT.

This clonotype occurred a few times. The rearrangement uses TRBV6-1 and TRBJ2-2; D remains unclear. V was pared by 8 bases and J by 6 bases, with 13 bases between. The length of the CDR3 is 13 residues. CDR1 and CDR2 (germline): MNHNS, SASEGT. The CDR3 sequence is CASRRPSAGELFF. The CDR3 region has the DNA TGTGCCAGCCGGCGCCCTTCCGCCGGGGAGCTGTTTTTT.

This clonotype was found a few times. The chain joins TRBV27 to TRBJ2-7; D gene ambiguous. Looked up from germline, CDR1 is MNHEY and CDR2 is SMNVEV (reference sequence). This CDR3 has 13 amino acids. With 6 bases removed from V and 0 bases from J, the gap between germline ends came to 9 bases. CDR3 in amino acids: CASRVLNSYEQYF. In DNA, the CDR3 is TGTGCCAGCAGGGTTTTAAACTCCTACGAGCAGTACTTC.

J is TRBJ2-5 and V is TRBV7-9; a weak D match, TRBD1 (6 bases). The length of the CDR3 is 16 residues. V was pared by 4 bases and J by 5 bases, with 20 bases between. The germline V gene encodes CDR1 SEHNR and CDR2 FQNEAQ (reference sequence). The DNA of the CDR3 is TGTGCCAGCAGCTCAGACGGTACAGGGCTCTGGGAGACCCAGTACTTC. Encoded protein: CASSSDGTGLWETQYF.

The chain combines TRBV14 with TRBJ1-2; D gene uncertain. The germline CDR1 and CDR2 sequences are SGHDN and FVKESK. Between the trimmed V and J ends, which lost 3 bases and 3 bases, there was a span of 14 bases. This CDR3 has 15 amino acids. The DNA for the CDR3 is TGTGCCAGCAGCCATAGAATTGACCGTTACTATGGCTACACCTTC. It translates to CASSHRIDRYYGYTF.

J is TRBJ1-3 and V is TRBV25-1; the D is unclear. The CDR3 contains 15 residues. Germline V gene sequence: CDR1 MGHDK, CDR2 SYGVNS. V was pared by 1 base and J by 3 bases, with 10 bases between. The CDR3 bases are TGTGCCAGCAGTGAATTTGGGCGGGGTGGAAACACCATATATTTT. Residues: CASSEFGRGGNTIYF.